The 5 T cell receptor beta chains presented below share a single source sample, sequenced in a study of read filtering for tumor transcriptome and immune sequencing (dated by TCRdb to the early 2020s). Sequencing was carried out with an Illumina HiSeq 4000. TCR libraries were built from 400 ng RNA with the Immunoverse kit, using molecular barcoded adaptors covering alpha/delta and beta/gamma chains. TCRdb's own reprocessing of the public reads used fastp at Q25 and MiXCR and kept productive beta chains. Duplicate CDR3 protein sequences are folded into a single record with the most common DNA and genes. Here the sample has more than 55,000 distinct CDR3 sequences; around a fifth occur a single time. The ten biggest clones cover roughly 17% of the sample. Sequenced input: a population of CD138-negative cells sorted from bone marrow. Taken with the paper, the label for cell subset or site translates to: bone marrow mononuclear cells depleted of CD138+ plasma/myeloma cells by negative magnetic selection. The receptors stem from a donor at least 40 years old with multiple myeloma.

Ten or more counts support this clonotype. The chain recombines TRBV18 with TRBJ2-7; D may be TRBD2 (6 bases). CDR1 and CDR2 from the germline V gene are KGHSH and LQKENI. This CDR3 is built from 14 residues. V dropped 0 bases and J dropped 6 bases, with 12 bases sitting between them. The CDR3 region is CASSPPGARGEQYF. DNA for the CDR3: TGTGCCAGCTCACCACCGGGAGCGCGGGGCGAGCAGTACTTC.

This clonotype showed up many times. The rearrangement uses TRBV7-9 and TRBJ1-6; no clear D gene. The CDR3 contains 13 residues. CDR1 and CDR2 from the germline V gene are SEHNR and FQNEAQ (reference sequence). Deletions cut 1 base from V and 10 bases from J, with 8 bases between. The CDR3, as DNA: TGTGCCAGCAGCTTAGGGGTCGGCTCACCCCTCCACTTT. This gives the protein CASSLGVGSPLHF.

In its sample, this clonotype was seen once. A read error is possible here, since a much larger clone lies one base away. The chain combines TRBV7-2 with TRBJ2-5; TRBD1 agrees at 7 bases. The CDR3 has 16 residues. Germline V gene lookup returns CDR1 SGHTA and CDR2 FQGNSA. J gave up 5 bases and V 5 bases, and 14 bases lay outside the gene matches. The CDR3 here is CASSGNFQGVGETQYF. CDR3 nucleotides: TGTGCCAGCAGCGGTAATTTCCAGGGGGTCGGTGAGACCCAGTACTTC.

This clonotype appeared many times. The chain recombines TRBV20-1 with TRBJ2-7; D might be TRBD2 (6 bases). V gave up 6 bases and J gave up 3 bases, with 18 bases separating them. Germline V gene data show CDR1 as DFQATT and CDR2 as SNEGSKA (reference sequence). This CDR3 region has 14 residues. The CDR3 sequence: CSAPSGEDLYEQYF. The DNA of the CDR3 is TGCAGTGCCCCCTCGGGGGAGGACCTCTACGAGCAGTACTTC.

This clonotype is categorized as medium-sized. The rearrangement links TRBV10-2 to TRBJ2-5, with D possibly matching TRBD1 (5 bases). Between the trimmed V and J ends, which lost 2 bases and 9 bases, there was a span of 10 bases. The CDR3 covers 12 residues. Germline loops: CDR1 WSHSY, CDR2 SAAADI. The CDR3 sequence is CASSERGRAQYF. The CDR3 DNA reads TGCGCCAGCAGTGAGCGAGGCAGGGCCCAGTACTTC.